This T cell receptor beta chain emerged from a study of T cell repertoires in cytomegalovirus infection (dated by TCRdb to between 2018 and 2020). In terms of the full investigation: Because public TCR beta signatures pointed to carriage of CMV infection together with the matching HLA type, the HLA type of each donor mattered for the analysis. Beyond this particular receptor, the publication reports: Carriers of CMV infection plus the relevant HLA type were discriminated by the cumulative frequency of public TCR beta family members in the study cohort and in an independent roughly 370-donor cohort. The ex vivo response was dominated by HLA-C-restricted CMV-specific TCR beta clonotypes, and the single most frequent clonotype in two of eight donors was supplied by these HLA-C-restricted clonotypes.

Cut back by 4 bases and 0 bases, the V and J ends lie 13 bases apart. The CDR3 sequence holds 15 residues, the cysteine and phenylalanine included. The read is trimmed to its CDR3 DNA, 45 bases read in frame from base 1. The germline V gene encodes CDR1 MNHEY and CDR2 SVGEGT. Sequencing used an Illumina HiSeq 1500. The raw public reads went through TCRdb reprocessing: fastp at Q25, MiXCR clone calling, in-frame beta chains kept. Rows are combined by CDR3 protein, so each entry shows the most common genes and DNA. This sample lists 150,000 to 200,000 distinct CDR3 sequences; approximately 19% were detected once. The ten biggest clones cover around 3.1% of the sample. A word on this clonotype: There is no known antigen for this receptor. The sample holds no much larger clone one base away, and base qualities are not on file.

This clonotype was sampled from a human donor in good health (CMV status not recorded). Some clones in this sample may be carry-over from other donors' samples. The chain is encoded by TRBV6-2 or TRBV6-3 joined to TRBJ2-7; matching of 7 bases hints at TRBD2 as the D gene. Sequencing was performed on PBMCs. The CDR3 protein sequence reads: CASSWRGGTSYEQYF. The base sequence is TGTGCCAGCAGTTGGAGGGGGGGGACCTCCTACGAGCAGTACTTC.